What follows are 13 T cell receptor beta chains derived from one specimen sequenced in a study of T cell responses to AZD1222 COVID-19 vaccine. The table came from immunoSEQ multiplex PCR; TCRdb's copy has only in-frame clones and leaves some out. This table has roughly 120,000 clones, more than 70% appearing once. The sequencing here drew on peripheral blood, taken 28 days after the second AZD1222 dose. All receptors derive from an adult who received the AZD1222 COVID-19 vaccine.

The chain links TRBV6-2 or TRBV6-3 to TRBJ1-1; D gene ambiguous. V was pared by 3 bases and J by 12 bases, with 17 bases between. Germline V gene data show CDR1 as MNHEY and CDR2 as SVGEGT. The CDR3 consists of 13 residues. The CDR3 nucleotides read TGTGCCAGCAGTTATTTGGGCCCCCGATTTCCTTTCTTT. It is translated as CASSYLGPRFPFF.

The chain has TRBV27 and TRBJ1-4, with 9 bases identical to TRBD1. This CDR3 spans 14 amino acids. CDR1 is MNHEY and CDR2 is SMNVEV in the germline V gene (reference sequence). Trimming removed 4 bases from V and 10 bases from J; junction bases left unmatched: 7. This chain's CDR3 is CASSYGTGSSKLFF. The CDR3 nucleotides are TGTGCCAGCAGTTACGGGACAGGGTCGTCAAAACTGTTTTTT.

J is TRBJ2-1 and V is TRBV4-1, with 11 bases aligning to TRBD2. J lost 0 bases, V lost 0 bases, and 7 bases had no gene match. The CDR3 contains 19 residues. Germline lookup yields CDR1 MGHRA and CDR2 YSYEKL. The CDR3 bases are TGCGCCAGCAGCCAAGATGCGACTAGCGGGGTCCTCTCCTACAATGAGCAGTTCTTC. Translation: CASSQDATSGVLSYNEQFF.

The chain joins TRBV28 to TRBJ1-3; 9 bases are a match to TRBD1. With V trimmed by 6 bases and J by 4 bases, 7 bases remained unmatched. CDR1 MDHEN and CDR2 SYDVKM come from the germline V gene. CDR3 length: 15 amino acids. This CDR3 reads CASRTTGGMGNTIYF. Written as DNA, the CDR3 is TGTGCCAGCAGGACTACAGGGGGCATGGGAAACACCATATATTTT.

The rearrangement uses TRBV20-1 and TRBJ1-1; possibly TRBD1 for D (5 bases). The CDR3 consists of 13 residues. Germline CDR1 is DFQATT and CDR2 is SNEGSKA (reference sequence). The V and J ends lost 3 bases and 1 base respectively, with 9 bases between them. The CDR3 loop reads CSASGQGNTEAFF. In nucleotides, the CDR3 is TGCAGTGCTAGTGGTCAGGGGAACACTGAAGCTTTCTTT.

The chain has TRBV18 and TRBJ1-3; D perhaps matches TRBD1 (6 bases). This CDR3 spans 15 amino acids. V lost 6 bases and J 0 bases, leaving 12 bases between the germline ends. From germline, CDR1 is KGHSH and CDR2 LQKENI. This CDR3 reads CASSLTGPSGNTIYF. CDR3 bases: TGTGCCAGCTCGCTTACAGGGCCCTCTGGAAACACCATATATTTT. Full variable domain (missing parts from reference TRBV18 and TRBJ1-3): NAGVMQNPRHLVRRRGQEARLRCSPMKGHSHVYWYRQLPEEGLKFMVYLQKENIIDESGMPKERFSAEFPKEGPSILRIQQVVRGDSAAYFCASSLTGPSGNTIYFGEGSWLTVV.

This clone was seen just once. The J gene is TRBJ2-2, the V gene TRBV27, with a tentative D call TRBD1 (5 bases). The CDR3 sequence is 15 residues long. V was clipped by 4 bases and J by 6 bases, with 15 bases between them. Germline assignment: CDR1 MNHEY and CDR2 SMNVEV (reference sequence). The CDR3 nucleotides are TGTGCCAGCAGTTGGGGCAGGGAAATTTCCGGGGAGCTGTTTTTT. Translating gives CASSWGREISGELFF.

This chain links TRBV19 with TRBJ1-1, with no clear D. Trimming stripped 4 bases from V and 0 bases from J, with 9 bases between. Germline assignment: CDR1 LNHDA and CDR2 SQIVND (reference sequence). The CDR3 loop spans 14 amino acids. CDR3 sequence: CASSTRALNTEAFF. The CDR3 nucleotides read TGTGCCAGTAGTACTAGGGCCCTGAACACTGAAGCTTTCTTT.

This chain joins TRBV27 and TRBJ1-1; D is perhaps TRBD1 (6 bases). The CDR3 is 13 amino acids. Trimming shortened V by 6 bases and J by 10 bases, and 18 bases separated the two germline ends. CDR1 is MNHEY, CDR2 SMNVEV, per germline (reference sequence). DNA of the CDR3: TGTGCCAGCAGGGGCCAACAGGGACGGGGAGCTTTCTTT. Translating it yields CASRGQQGRGAFF.

V is TRBV2 and J is TRBJ2-7; a possible D gene is TRBD2 (5 bases). The CDR3 length is 14 residues. Germline CDR1 is SNHLY and CDR2 is FYNNEI. V was trimmed by 8 bases and J by 3 bases, leaving 17 bases between them. The CDR3 region has the DNA TGTGCCAGCGAACTCCCTAGCCAGGACTACGAGCAGTACTTC. It is translated as CASELPSQDYEQYF.

V usage is TRBV19 and J usage is TRBJ1-1; D possibly corresponds to TRBD1 (5 bases). CDR3 size: 15 residues. Deletions cut 0 bases from V and 1 base from J, with 9 bases between. Germline CDR1 reads LNHDA; CDR2 reads SQIVND (reference sequence). The CDR3 nucleotides are TGTGCCAGTAGTATAGATCTGCAGGGGAACACTGAAGCTTTCTTT. This encodes CASSIDLQGNTEAFF.

V usage is TRBV30 and J usage is TRBJ1-2; tentatively, D is TRBD1 (5 bases). The CDR3 is 13 residues long. Trimming cost V 0 bases and J 6 bases, with 11 bases left between them. CDR1 and CDR2 (germline): GTSNPN, SVGIG (reference sequence). The CDR3 loop reads CAWSVSGKNGYTF. Here the CDR3 DNA reads TGTGCCTGGAGTGTATCAGGGAAAAATGGCTACACCTTC.

The CDR3 DNA sequence: TGTGCCAGCAGCTTAGGGTCGGCGGGGGGGCATGATACGCAGTATTTT. This translates into CASSLGSAGGHDTQYF. The gene calls are TRBV7-6 and TRBJ2-3, with TRBD2 identical over 9 bases. Germline loops: CDR1 SGHVS, CDR2 FNYEAQ. Trimming took 1 base from V and 6 from J; bases not matched to a gene: 8. CDR3 length: 16 amino acids.